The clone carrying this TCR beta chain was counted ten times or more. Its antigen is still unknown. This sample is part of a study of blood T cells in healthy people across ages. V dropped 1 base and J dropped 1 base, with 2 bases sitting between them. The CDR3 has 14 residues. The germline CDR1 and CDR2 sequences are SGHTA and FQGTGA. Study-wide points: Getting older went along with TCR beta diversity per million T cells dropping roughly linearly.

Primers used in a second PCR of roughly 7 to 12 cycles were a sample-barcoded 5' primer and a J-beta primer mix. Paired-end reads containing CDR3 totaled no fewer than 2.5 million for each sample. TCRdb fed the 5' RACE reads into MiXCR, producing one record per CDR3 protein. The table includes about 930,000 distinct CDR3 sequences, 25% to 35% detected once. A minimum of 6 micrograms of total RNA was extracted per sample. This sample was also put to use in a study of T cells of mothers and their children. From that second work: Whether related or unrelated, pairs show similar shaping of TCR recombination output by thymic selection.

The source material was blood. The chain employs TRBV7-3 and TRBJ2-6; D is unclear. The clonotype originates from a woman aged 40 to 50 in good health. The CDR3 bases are TGTGCCAGCAGCTTAAATTCTGGGGCCAACGTCCTGACTTTC. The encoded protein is CASSLNSGANVLTF.